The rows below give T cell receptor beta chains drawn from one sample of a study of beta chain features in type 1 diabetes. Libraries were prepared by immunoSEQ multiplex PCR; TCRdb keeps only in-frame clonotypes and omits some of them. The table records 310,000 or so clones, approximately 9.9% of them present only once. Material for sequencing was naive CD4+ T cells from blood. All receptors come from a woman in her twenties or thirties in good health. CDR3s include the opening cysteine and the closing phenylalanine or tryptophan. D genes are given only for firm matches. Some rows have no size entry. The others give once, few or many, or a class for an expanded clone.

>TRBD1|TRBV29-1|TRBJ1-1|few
TGCAGCACAGGGACAGTCGGAGGCACTGAAGCTTTCTTT
CSTGTVGGTEAFF
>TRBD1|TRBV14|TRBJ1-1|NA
TGTGCCAGCAGCCAAGGACAGGGTTACACTGAAGCTTTCTTT
CASSQGQGYTEAFF
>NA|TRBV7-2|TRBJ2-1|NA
TGTGCCAGCAGCTCAACACTAGTCCGCAAGCAGTTCTTC
CASSSTLVRKQFF
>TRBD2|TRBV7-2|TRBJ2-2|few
TGTGCCAGCAGCTGGTGGGGGACTAGCGGGACGGGCGGGGAGCTGTTTTTT
CASSWWGTSGTGGELFF
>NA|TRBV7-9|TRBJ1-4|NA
TGTGCCAGCAGCACTACAACCCCAACTAATGAAAAACTGTTTTTT
CASSTTTPTNEKLFF
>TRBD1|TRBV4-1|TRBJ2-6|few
TGCGCCAGCAGTCCCGGGACAGGCGCATCTGGGGCCAACGTCCTGACTTTC
CASSPGTGASGANVLTF
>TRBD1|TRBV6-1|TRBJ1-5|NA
TGTGCCAGCAGCCGGTGGACAGGCGTCAATCAGCCCCAGCATTTT
CASSRWTGVNQPQHF
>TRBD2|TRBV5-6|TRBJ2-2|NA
TGTGCCAGCAGCTTGGCCGGACTAGGCACCGGGGAGCTGTTTTTT
CASSLAGLGTGELFF
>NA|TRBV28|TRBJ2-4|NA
TGTGCCAGCAGTTTATCCCCGGCCAAAAACATTCAGTACTTC
CASSLSPAKNIQYF
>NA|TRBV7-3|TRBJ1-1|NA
TGTGCCAGCAGCTCTCAGGGAAACACTGAAGCTTTCTTT
CASSSQGNTEAFF
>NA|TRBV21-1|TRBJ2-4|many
TGTGCCAGCAGCCCCCTGGTAGTTGACTTC
CASSPLVVDF
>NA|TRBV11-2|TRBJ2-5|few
TGTGCCAGCAGCTTATGGGGGCTCGAGACCCAGTACTTC
CASSLWGLETQYF
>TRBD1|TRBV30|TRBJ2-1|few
TGTGCCTGGTCGGGGACAGGTGTATTAGAGCAGTTCTTC
CAWSGTGVLEQFF
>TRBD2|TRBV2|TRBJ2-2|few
TGTGCCAGCAGTGAATGGGGGGGAGCCACCGGGGAGCTGTTTTTT
CASSEWGGATGELFF
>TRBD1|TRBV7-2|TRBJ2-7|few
TGTGCCAGCAGCTTAGGGACAGGGATCTACGAGCAGTACTTC
CASSLGTGIYEQYF
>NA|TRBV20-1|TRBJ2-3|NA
TGCAGTGCTAGCGTGACAGATACGCAGTATTTT
CSASVTDTQYF
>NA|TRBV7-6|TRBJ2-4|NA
TGTGCCAGCAGCCCCGAGGTAGCCAAAAACATTCAGTACTTC
CASSPEVAKNIQYF
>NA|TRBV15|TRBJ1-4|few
TGTGCCACCAGCAGAGATCAGGGTACTAATGAAAATCTGTTTTTT
CATSRDQGTNENLFF
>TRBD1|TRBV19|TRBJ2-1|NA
TGTGCCGTTGCCCCCCACCGGGACAGGGTGGCCTACAATGAGCAGTTCTTC
CAVAPHRDRVAYNEQFF
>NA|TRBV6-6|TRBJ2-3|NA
TGTGCCAGCAGTGTCCAGACAGATACGCAGTATTTT
CASSVQTDTQYF
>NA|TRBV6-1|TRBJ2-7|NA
TGTGCCAGCAGTGGCTCTGGGAGTCGTTCCTACGAGCAGTACTTC
CASSGSGSRSYEQYF
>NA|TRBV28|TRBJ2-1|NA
TGTGCCAGCAGTTTCCCTCACCTAGAGGGTGAGCAGTTCTTC
CASSFPHLEGEQFF
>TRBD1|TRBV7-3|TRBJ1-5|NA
TGTGCCAGCAGCTCAAGGACAGGCCTCAATCAGCCCCAGCATTTT
CASSSRTGLNQPQHF
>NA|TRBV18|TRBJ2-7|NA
TGTGCCAGCTCCCCCGACAGATTCTCCTACGAGCAGTACTTC
CASSPDRFSYEQYF
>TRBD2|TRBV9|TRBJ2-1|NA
TGTGCCAGCAGCATGGGACTAGCGGGAGCGGTTGAGCAGTTCTTC
CASSMGLAGAVEQFF
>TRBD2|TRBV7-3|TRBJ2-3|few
TGTGCCAGCAGCGCCGGACTAGCGGGAGGTGAAGATACGCAGTATTTT
CASSAGLAGGEDTQYF
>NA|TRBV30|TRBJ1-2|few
TGTGCCTGGAGTCCTCACGGGGGTTCGTACTATGGCTACACCTTC
CAWSPHGGSYYGYTF